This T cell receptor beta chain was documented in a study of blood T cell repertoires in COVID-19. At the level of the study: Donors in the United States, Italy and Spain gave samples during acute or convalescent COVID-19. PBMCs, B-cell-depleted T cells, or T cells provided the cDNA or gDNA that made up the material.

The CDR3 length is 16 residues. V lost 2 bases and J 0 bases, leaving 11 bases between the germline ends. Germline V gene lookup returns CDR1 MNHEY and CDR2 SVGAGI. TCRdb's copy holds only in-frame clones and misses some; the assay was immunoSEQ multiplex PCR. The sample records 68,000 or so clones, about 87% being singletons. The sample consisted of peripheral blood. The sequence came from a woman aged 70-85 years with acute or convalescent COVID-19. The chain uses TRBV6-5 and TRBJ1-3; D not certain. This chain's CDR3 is CASSYTSISSGNTIYF. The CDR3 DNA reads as TGTGCCAGCAGTTACACTAGTATCAGCTCTGGAAACACCATATATTTT.